This TCR beta chain was obtained from a study of T-cell reconstitution after alpha-beta-depleted transplantation in children. For TCRbeta, the library was prepared with unique molecular identifiers. TCRdb called the PCR reads again in MiXCR, with one record for every CDR3 protein. This table has fewer than 550,000 distinct CDR3 sequences, roughly 10% appearing once. This CDR3 spans 14 amino acids. V trimming: 6 bases; J trimming: 7 bases; junction bases outside the gene matches: 8. The germline CDR1 and CDR2 sequences are MNHEY and SVGEGT. The source of this sequence is a female patient between 2 and 15 years old who had a stem cell transplant for aplastic anemia, so the T cells may come from the graft donor. The chain combines TRBV6-2 or TRBV6-3 with TRBJ1-2, with 10 bases matching TRBD1. The input for sequencing was PBMCs, mostly from graft donor cells, taken 180 days after TCRalphabeta/CD19-depleted stem cell transplant. CDR3 protein: CASRAPGQGSGYTF. In nucleotides, the CDR3 is TGTGCCAGCAGAGCTCCGGGACAGGGGAGTGGCTACACCTTC.